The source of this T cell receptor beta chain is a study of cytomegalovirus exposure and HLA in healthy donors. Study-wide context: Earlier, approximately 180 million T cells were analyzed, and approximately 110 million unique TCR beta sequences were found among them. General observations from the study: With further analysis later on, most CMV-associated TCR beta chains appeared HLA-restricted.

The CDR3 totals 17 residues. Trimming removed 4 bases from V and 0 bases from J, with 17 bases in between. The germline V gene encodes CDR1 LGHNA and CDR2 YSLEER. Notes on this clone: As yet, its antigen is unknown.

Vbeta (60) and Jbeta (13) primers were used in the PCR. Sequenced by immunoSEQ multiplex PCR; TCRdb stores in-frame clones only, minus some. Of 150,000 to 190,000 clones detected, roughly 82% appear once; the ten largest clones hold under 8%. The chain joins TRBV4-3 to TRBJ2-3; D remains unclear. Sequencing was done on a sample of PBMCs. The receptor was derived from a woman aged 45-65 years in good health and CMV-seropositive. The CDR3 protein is CASSPNDGWASTDTQYF. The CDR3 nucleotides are TGCGCCAGCAGCCCAAACGATGGTTGGGCTAGCACAGATACGCAGTATTTT.